This T cell receptor beta chain was identified during a study of T cell repertoires in cytomegalovirus infection. Study background: CMV infection and matching HLA type were both indicated by public TCR beta signatures. Study-level points and caveats: Identification of carriers of CMV plus the relevant HLA was achieved through cumulative public TCR beta family frequency. HLA-C-restricted TCR beta clonotypes specific for CMV led the ex vivo response.

The CDR3 consists of 15 residues. From germline, CDR1 is SGHVS and CDR2 FNYEAQ. Deletions cut 5 bases from V and 3 bases from J, with 17 bases between. A single record per CDR3 protein comes from TCRdb applying MiXCR to the reads. This sample has about 130,000 distinct CDR3 sequences; more than 20% occur once, and the top ten carry approximately 35%. This clonotype came up a few times. Its specificity is not known. Material for sequencing was PBMCs, sequenced either directly or after in vitro stimulation (not recorded which). This receptor was obtained from a human donor in good health (CMV status not recorded). Some clones in this sample may be carry-over from other donors' samples. The chain has TRBV7-6 and TRBJ2-7; D may match TRBD1 or TRBD2 (5 bases each). CDR3 protein: CASSPWTGTGYEQYF. The DNA for the CDR3 is TGTGCCAGCAGCCCCTGGACCGGGACGGGCTACGAGCAGTACTTC.